This T cell receptor (beta chain) came from a study of blood T cells in healthy people across ages. A second PCR, run for about 6 to 11 cycles, used a sample-barcoded 5' primer plus a J-beta primer mix. The authors tagged each cDNA molecule using a template-switch adaptor with 12 random nucleotides. Via MiXCR, TCRdb re-called the 5' RACE reads, giving one row per CDR3 protein. The sample has around 870,000 distinct CDR3 sequences; about 28% are singletons. This clonotype came up many times. Antigen specificity is unknown. This CDR3 contains 14 residues. From germline, CDR1 is WNHNN and CDR2 SYGVQD (reference sequence). Deletions cut 3 bases from V and 0 bases from J, with 7 bases between. Study-wide points: Unsorted PBMCs prevented conclusive naive versus antigen-experienced comparison.

Input material: blood. The TCR comes from a woman aged 80 or over in good health. The chain uses TRBV10-1 and TRBJ2-3, with unresolved D. CDR3 residues: CASSDYRSTDTQYF. The CDR3 DNA reads TGCGCCAGCAGTGACTACCGTAGCACAGATACGCAGTATTTT.